This is a list of T cell receptor beta chains from one sample in a study of cytomegalovirus exposure and HLA in healthy donors. Method: immunoSEQ multiplex PCR; TCRdb's copy keeps in-frame clones and lacks some. The data contain 83,000 or so clones, about 75% of them singletons. Source material: PBMCs. All receptors come from a female donor in good health and CMV-seronegative. The CDR3 runs from the conserved cysteine through the conserved F or W. The D gene is left open where the match is weak. Clone size, where shown, is once, few, many, or a class for clones that have expanded.

cdr3_nt cdr3_aa j_call v_call clone_size d_call
TGCGCCAGCAGCGAACAGGACACCGGGGAGCTGTTTTTT CASSEQDTGELFF TRBJ2-2 TRBV5-1 - -
TGTGCCAGCAGTCCGGGACTAGCTCTTGCCGGGGAGCTGTTTTTT CASSPGLALAGELFF TRBJ2-2 TRBV28 few TRBD2
TGTGCCTGGAATCGAGCGAACACCGGGGAGCTGTTTTTT CAWNRANTGELFF TRBJ2-2 TRBV30 - -
TGTGCCAGCGGTCCAGGGGGGAACATTCAGTACTTC CASGPGGNIQYF TRBJ2-4 TRBV28 - -
TGCGCCAGCAGCCCCAGGACAACTAATGAAAAACTGTTTTTT CASSPRTTNEKLFF TRBJ1-4 TRBV5-1 few -
TGCAGCGCCTCGCGGACAGGGGCACGAGAGACCCAGTACTTC CSASRTGARETQYF TRBJ2-5 TRBV29-1 - TRBD1
TGTGCCAGTAGTATGCAGGGCCGTAGCAATGAGCAGTTCTTC CASSMQGRSNEQFF TRBJ2-1 TRBV19 - -
TGTGCCAGCAGCGCCCGACTAGCGGGAGCAGATACGCAGTATTTT CASSARLAGADTQYF TRBJ2-3 TRBV9 - TRBD2
TGTGCCAGTAGTATGGGGCCAGTCGAAAAACTGTTTTTT CASSMGPVEKLFF TRBJ1-4 TRBV19 - -
TGTGCCAGCAGTCACAATACAGGGAGAGTAGCTTTCTTT CASSHNTGRVAFF TRBJ1-1 TRBV6-1 - -
TGTGCCAGCAGTTCGACAAATTCAGAGACCCAGTACTTC CASSSTNSETQYF TRBJ2-5 TRBV27 - -
TGTGCCAGTAGTATTGCTAGAGCCTACGAGCAGTACTTC CASSIARAYEQYF TRBJ2-7 TRBV19 - -
TGTGCCAGCAGTGAAAAGAGCGCCGGGAACACTGAAGCTTTCTTT CASSEKSAGNTEAFF TRBJ1-1 TRBV6-1 few -
TGTGCCAGCAGTCCGAACCCGGACAGGCCCACTACAGACTTC CASSPNPDRPTTDF TRBJ2-7 TRBV27 - TRBD1
TGTGCCAGCAGTTACGGGCCTATCGGCTACACCTTC CASSYGPIGYTF TRBJ1-2 TRBV6-6 few -
TGTGCCAGCAGTTACTCTTCGGCCTACAATGAGCAGTTCTTC CASSYSSAYNEQFF TRBJ2-1 TRBV6-5 - -
TGTGCCAGCAGTCCCCCCCGAGGGTGGGCGAACACCGGGGAGCTGTTTTTT CASSPPRGWANTGELFF TRBJ2-2 TRBV27 - -